This TCR beta chain was recorded in a study of shared clonotypes between healthy human individuals. On the study more broadly: CD4 naive and memory got three plates each, CD8 naive two, CD8 memory one. General study results and limits: When naive CD4 clonotypes were compared across a few donors, about 4.9% were shared. Memory subsets generally showed smaller estimated richness than naive subsets did.

Here immunoSEQ multiplex PCR was the method, and the copy in TCRdb shows in-frame clones only, minus some. The table lists millions of clones, roughly 92% of them singletons. The germline V gene has CDR1 SGHDN and CDR2 FVKESK. Trimming stripped 1 base from V and 7 bases from J, with 11 bases between. The CDR3 sequence is 13 residues long. Everyone who donated was a Caucasian adult who lived in Nashville, Tennessee. A remark on this clone: Its matching antigen is unknown.

Material: naive CD4+ T cells sorted from blood. Subset specified: CD45RA+ positively selected. This receptor was obtained from a man younger than 30 in good health. The chain is built from TRBV14 and TRBJ2-7; D gene unclear. The CDR3 coding sequence is TGTGCCAGCAGCCAAGGCGGATACGGGGAGCAGTACTTC. Protein product: CASSQGGYGEQYF.